This T cell receptor (beta chain) was identified during a study of cytomegalovirus exposure and HLA in healthy donors. The repertoire was sequenced with immunoSEQ multiplex PCR; TCRdb's copy has only in-frame clones and lacks some. The sample has about 73,000 clones; about 95% are singletons. Trimming removed 2 bases at V and 0 bases at J, with 14 bases between. The CDR3 is 17 residues long. CDR1 and CDR2 from the germline V gene are LGHNA and YNFKEQ. The sequencing sample was made of PBMCs. This TCR was sampled from a woman aged 18 to 35 in good health and CMV-seronegative. The V gene is TRBV4-2, the J gene TRBJ2-1; the D gene is possibly TRBD2 (6 bases). The DNA for the CDR3 is TGTGCCAGCAGCCAAACAGAGGAGGGCCTCTCCTACAATGAGCAGTTCTTC. It codes for CASSQTEEGLSYNEQFF.